Listed below are T cell receptor beta chains from one sample, sequenced in a study of PD-L1 blockade in urothelial cancer. Sequencing used immunoSEQ multiplex PCR; TCRdb keeps in-frame clones, though not all of them. In the table there are 70,000 to 100,000 clones, 80% to 85% of which are singletons. The starting material was PBMCs, obtained around atezolizumab (anti-PD-L1) treatment. The receptors derive from a man between 60 and 70 years old with urothelial cancer. Both conserved end residues are part of each CDR3. A D gene is named only where the DNA matches it firmly. Size tells how often a clone was seen (once, few, many) or the class of an expanded clone, and some rows leave it out.

j_call,d_call,clone_size,v_call,cdr3_nt,cdr3_aa
TRBJ2-1,-,-,TRBV5-5,TGTGCCAGCAGCTCAGCGGAAGGGCAGTTCTTC,CASSSAEGQFF
TRBJ2-1,TRBD1,-,TRBV9,TGTGCCAGCAGCGACGGGACAGGGAATGCCTTGGCCTACAATGAGCAGTTCTTC,CASSDGTGNALAYNEQFF
TRBJ1-2,-,-,TRBV21-1,TGTGCCAGCAACCGGGTGGAGTACACCTTC,CASNRVEYTF
TRBJ2-5,TRBD1,-,TRBV28,TGTGCCAGCATCGGGGGCGGGACAGGGAATAAGAGGACCCAGTACTTC,CASIGGGTGNKRTQYF
TRBJ1-5,TRBD1,few,TRBV12-5,TGTGCTACCAGCCCCGACAGGGGGCCCCCCGGGGGCAATCAGCCCCAGCATTTT,CATSPDRGPPGGNQPQHF
TRBJ2-3,-,-,TRBV27,TGTGCCAGCAGGACACCGAACGTAGATACGCAGTATTTT,CASRTPNVDTQYF
TRBJ1-2,-,-,TRBV19,TGTGCCAGTAGTATATACGGGGAGCATGGCTACACCTTC,CASSIYGEHGYTF
TRBJ2-7,-,-,TRBV5-4,TGTGCCAGCAGCTTGAGGGGAACAACCTACGAGCAGTACTTC,CASSLRGTTYEQYF
TRBJ2-7,TRBD1,-,TRBV28,TGTGCCAGCAGACCCCGGGACAGGCCCGTATCCGAGCAGTACTTC,CASRPRDRPVSEQYF
TRBJ2-3,-,-,TRBV9,TGTGCCAGCAGACCGGGACTCAGTCTTGATACGCAGTATTTT,CASRPGLSLDTQYF
TRBJ2-2,TRBD1,-,TRBV7-6,TGTGCCAGCACCTCTCTACAGGGGGCTCACGGGGAGCTGTTTTTT,CASTSLQGAHGELFF
TRBJ2-3,-,-,TRBV15,TGTGCCACCAGCAGAGGGGGCGAGAGCACAGATACGCAGTATTTT,CATSRGGESTDTQYF
TRBJ1-2,-,-,TRBV29-1,TGCAGCGCGGATACAGGGATCAACTATGGCTACACCTTC,CSADTGINYGYTF
TRBJ2-2,TRBD2,-,TRBV2,TGTGCCAGCTCTTTAGCGGGGAGCACCGGGGAGCTGTTTTTT,CASSLAGSTGELFF
TRBJ2-5,TRBD2,-,TRBV6-6,TGTGCCAGCAGTTACCTCAGCGGGGATAAAGAGACCCAGTACTTC,CASSYLSGDKETQYF
TRBJ1-2,-,-,TRBV5-4,TGTGCCAGCAGCTTGGTGGGGCTAGACTATGGCTACACCTTC,CASSLVGLDYGYTF
TRBJ2-2,-,-,TRBV7-2,TGTGCCAGCCATTTGACGGGTTCCGGGGAGCTGTTTTTT,CASHLTGSGELFF
TRBJ1-5,TRBD1,-,TRBV5-6,TGTGCCAGCAGCTTTCTGGGGACAGGGAGGGAAAGGGGCAATCAGCCCCAGCATTTT,CASSFLGTGRERGNQPQHF
TRBJ2-7,-,few,TRBV5-7,TGTGCCAGCAGCTTGGAGGCTAGCAGCTCCTACGAGCAGTACTTC,CASSLEASSSYEQYF
TRBJ1-1,-,-,TRBV6-1,TGTGCCAGCAGTGAATGGGGGCTGGGGGAGACTGAAGCTTTCTTT,CASSEWGLGETEAFF
TRBJ2-5,-,-,TRBV6-5,TGTGCCAGCAGTCCTCAAGAAGGGGTCCAGTACTTC,CASSPQEGVQYF
TRBJ2-3,-,once,TRBV6-1,TGTGCCAGCAGAGACAGGTTCTCTAGCACAGATACGCAGTATTTT,CASRDRFSSTDTQYF